Each of the 23 T cell receptor beta chains below was sequenced from the same sample in a study of T cells in pancreatic ductal adenocarcinoma (dated by TCRdb to between 2016 and 2019). The selected pancreatic ductal adenocarcinoma patients had received surgery without neoadjuvant therapy. The library was built by means of the immunoSEQ multiplex PCR assay. TCRdb re-hosts the immuneACCESS table, in-frame sequences only. Its copies lack some clones; in the studies checked, an unresolved V gene accounts for under half of them, and the cause for the rest is not known. The sample table records over 90,000 clones; about 95% of these occur just once. The ten largest clones capture about 3% of the sample. Sequenced sample: PBMCs. Receptors were obtained from a human donor with pancreatic ductal adenocarcinoma.

The CDR3 DNA reads TGTGCCAGCAGCCCCTTTGGGGGCCCTCCCTATGGCTACACCTTC. Encoded protein: CASSPFGGPPYGYTF. The rearrangement joins TRBV28 to TRBJ1-2, with a weak D call TRBD1 (6 bases). The CDR3 has 15 residues. Germline V gene lookup returns CDR1 MDHEN and CDR2 SYDVKM. With 6 bases removed from V and 4 bases from J, the gap between germline ends came to 18 bases.

As to this clone: Other DNA sequences in the same sample also yield this CDR3. The rearrangement links TRBV5-1 to TRBJ1-1; 8 bases agree with TRBD1. This CDR3 comprises 13 residues. V was clipped by 2 bases and J by 5 bases; unmatched bases: 2. CDR1 SGHRS and CDR2 YFSETQ come from the germline V gene. The CDR3 region has the DNA TGCGCCAGCAGCTTTACAGGGGGAACTGAAGCTTTCTTT. Its translation is CASSFTGGTEAFF.

This clone appeared a single time. The chain recombines TRBV5-8 with TRBJ1-1; D is unresolved. CDR3 size: 17 residues. Per the germline V gene, CDR1 is SGHTS and CDR2 is YDEGEE. The V end was cut by 2 bases, the J end by 3 bases, with 20 bases between. The CDR3 loop is CASSLSGSRAGYTEAFF. In DNA, the CDR3 is TGTGCCAGCAGCTTATCGGGTTCGAGGGCTGGGTACACTGAAGCTTTCTTT. The variable domain in full, completed from reference TRBV5-8 and TRBJ1-1, reads EAGVTQSPTHLIKTRGQQATLRCSPISGHTSVYWYQQALGLGLQFLLWYDEGEERNRGNFPPRFSGRQFPNYSSELNVNALELEDSALYLCASSLSGSRAGYTEAFFGQGTRLTVV.

The rearrangement uses TRBV27 and TRBJ2-5; 9 bases agree with TRBD2. Per germline, CDR1 MNHEY and CDR2 SMNVEV (reference sequence). This CDR3 is built from 13 residues. V gave up 2 bases and J gave up 8 bases; unmatched junction bases: 3. DNA of the CDR3: TGTGCCAGCAGTTTAGGGACTAGCAGCACCCAGTACTTC. Its protein is CASSLGTSSTQYF.

The chain couples TRBV18 to TRBJ2-1; D possibly corresponds to TRBD2 (6 bases). Germline V gives CDR1 KGHSH, CDR2 LQKENI. The CDR3 spans 15 residues. Trimming cost V 2 bases and J 10 bases, with 18 bases left between them. The CDR3 nucleotides read TGTGCCAGCTCACCAACGGACCCCCTGGCGGGGGAGCAGTTCTTC. This translates into CASSPTDPLAGEQFF.

The gene calls are TRBV11-2 and TRBJ1-1, with D possibly matching TRBD1 (6 bases). In germline, CDR1 is SGHAT, CDR2 FQNNGV. V was clipped by 3 bases and J by 3 bases, with 8 bases between them. The CDR3 length is 13 residues. CDR3 sequence reads: CASSFNRDTEAFF. In DNA form, the CDR3 reads TGTGCCAGCAGCTTCAACAGGGACACTGAAGCTTTCTTT.

This sequence joins TRBV6-4 and TRBJ2-2, with D possibly matching TRBD2 (7 bases). V gave up 7 bases and J gave up 4 bases, with 13 bases separating them. The CDR3 is 14 amino acids. Germline values: CDR1 MRHNA, CDR2 SNTAGT. In DNA, the CDR3 is TGTGCCAGCATGCCGGGGGGCACCACCGGGGAGCTGTTTTTT. Residues: CASMPGGTTGELFF.

Here the CDR3 reads CASSHSGTSYEQYF. Here the CDR3 DNA reads TGTGCCAGCAGCCATAGCGGGACCTCCTACGAGCAGTACTTC. The rearrangement uses TRBV7-9 and TRBJ2-7; 8 bases are a match to TRBD2. Germline V gene sequence: CDR1 SEHNR, CDR2 FQNEAQ (reference sequence). CDR3 size: 14 residues. J lost 0 bases, V lost 5 bases, and 3 bases had no gene match.

The chain employs TRBV15 and TRBJ1-4; 9 nucleotides agree with TRBD1. The CDR3 covers 16 residues. Germline assignment: CDR1 LNHNV and CDR2 YYDKDF (reference sequence). Unmatched junction bases numbered 10, after V lost 5 bases and J lost 6 bases. The DNA for the CDR3 is TGTGCCACCAGCGGAAGACTGGGACAGGGCCATGAAAAACTGTTTTTT. Encoded protein: CATSGRLGQGHEKLFF.

The chain employs TRBV7-9 and TRBJ2-3; weak D call: TRBD2 (5 bases). The germline V gene encodes CDR1 SEHNR and CDR2 FQNEAQ (reference sequence). The CDR3 runs 14 residues. Between the trimmed V and J ends, which lost 3 bases and 0 bases, there was a span of 7 bases. The CDR3 nucleotides are TGTGCCAGCAGCTTTCCGGGGAGCACAGATACGCAGTATTTT. Protein sequence: CASSFPGSTDTQYF.

The V gene is TRBV7-2, the J gene TRBJ2-1, with 7 bases aligning to TRBD2. The germline V gene encodes CDR1 SGHTA and CDR2 FQGNSA. The CDR3 sequence is 18 residues long. Germline trimming cut 3 bases from V and 4 bases from J; bases unmatched to any gene: 15. The CDR3 here is CASSFGLGLGPPYNEQFF. CDR3 DNA sequence: TGTGCCAGCAGCTTCGGTCTCGGACTAGGACCGCCGTACAATGAGCAGTTCTTC.

The J gene is TRBJ1-2, the V gene TRBV7-2, with D possibly TRBD1 on 5 matching bases. The germline gives CDR1 SGHTA, CDR2 FQGNSA. The CDR3 has 13 amino acids. Trimming pared 3 bases from V and 3 bases from J, leaving 8 bases between. The CDR3 DNA reads TGTGCCAGCAGCTTGTTCAGGGACTATGGCTACACCTTC. As protein: CASSLFRDYGYTF.

The V gene is TRBV30, the J gene TRBJ2-7; no reliable D call. Trimming took 4 bases from V and 4 from J, leaving 11 bases between them. Germline CDR1 is GTSNPN and CDR2 is SVGIG (reference sequence). The CDR3 totals 12 residues. CDR3 sequence (DNA): TGTGCCTGGACCTCAGGCTCTTACGAGCAGTACTTC. As protein: CAWTSGSYEQYF.

The chain links TRBV11-1 to TRBJ2-7; D is perhaps TRBD1 (6 bases). CDR1 and CDR2 (germline): SGHAT, FQDESV (reference sequence). V dropped 5 bases and J dropped 0 bases, with 11 bases sitting between them. The CDR3 sequence is 14 residues long. Here the CDR3 DNA reads TGTGCCAGCAGCCTCCGGGACAACTCCTACGAGCAGTACTTC. Its protein product is CASSLRDNSYEQYF.

CDR3 protein: CSASSGGVYTF. The CDR3, as DNA: TGCAGTGCTAGTTCAGGGGGCGTCTACACCTTC. This sequence joins TRBV20-1 and TRBJ1-2; 8 bases are a match to TRBD1. The ends lost 3 bases at V and 10 bases at J; junction bases unmatched: 4. Per the germline V gene, CDR1 is DFQATT and CDR2 is SNEGSKA (reference sequence). The CDR3 spans 11 residues.

The chain is built from TRBV28 and TRBJ1-5; D might be TRBD1 (5 bases). The germline V gene has CDR1 MDHEN and CDR2 SYDVKM. This CDR3 spans 15 amino acids. Trimming stripped 7 bases from V and 2 bases from J, with 15 bases between. CDR3 bases: TGTGCCAGCACCGGGGGGGAGGCGGGCAATCAGCCCCAGCATTTT. Its protein product is CASTGGEAGNQPQHF.

The chain has TRBV30 and TRBJ1-1; D unclear. This CDR3 is built from 14 residues. V was clipped by 0 bases and J by 0 bases, with 8 bases between them. The germline CDR1 and CDR2 sequences are GTSNPN and SVGIG (reference sequence). The CDR3 region is CAWSVSPMNTEAFF. CDR3 in DNA: TGTGCCTGGAGTGTAAGCCCGATGAACACTGAAGCTTTCTTT.

This clone came up once. The chain uses TRBV28 and TRBJ2-7; no definite D call. Between the trimmed V and J ends, which lost 4 bases and 3 bases, there was a span of 13 bases. The CDR3 covers 14 residues. Per the germline V gene, CDR1 is MDHEN and CDR2 is SYDVKM. The CDR3 sequence: CASSSTGSLYEQYF. DNA of the CDR3: TGTGCCAGCAGTTCCACCGGGTCCCTCTACGAGCAGTACTTC. Filled out from reference TRBV28 and TRBJ2-7, the complete variable domain reads DVKVTQSSRYLVKRTGEKVFLECVQDMDHENMFWYRQDPGLGLRLIYFSYDVKMKEKGDIPEGYSVSREKKERFSLILESASTNQTSMYLCASSSTGSLYEQYFGPGTRLTVT.

The chain carries TRBV7-7 and TRBJ2-1, with 9 bases fitting TRBD2. Germline-derived CDR1 and CDR2 are SSHAT and FNYEAQ (reference sequence). V gave up 5 bases and J gave up 6 bases; unmatched junction bases: 11. The CDR3 runs 16 residues. CDR3 nucleotide sequence: TGTGCCAGCAGCCAGTCGGGACTAGCTGCTATCAATGAGCAGTTCTTC. This gives the protein CASSQSGLAAINEQFF.

The chain uses TRBV4-2 and TRBJ2-1, with TRBD2 identical over 8 bases. There are 15 residues in the CDR3. Germline values: CDR1 LGHNA, CDR2 YNFKEQ. Trimming at V came to 2 bases and at J to 4 bases, leaving 4 bases not matched to a gene. CDR3 sequence reads: CASSQTSGSYNEQFF. CDR3 bases: TGTGCCAGCAGCCAAACTAGCGGAAGTTACAATGAGCAGTTCTTC.

The genes are TRBV7-6 and TRBJ2-2; D perhaps matches TRBD2 (6 bases). Germline V gene data show CDR1 as SGHVS and CDR2 as FNYEAQ. V shed 1 base and J shed 1 base, with 16 bases lying between them. This CDR3 contains 18 residues. In DNA form, the CDR3 reads TGTGCCAGCAGCTTAGAACCCTTAGCGGAAGGGAACACCGGGGAGCTGTTTTTT. This sequence encodes CASSLEPLAEGNTGELFF.

The chain links TRBV5-7 to TRBJ2-1; TRBD1 matches at 12 bases. TRBV5-7 belongs to the ORF category, with a function that is uncertain. Losses at the gene ends were 7 bases for V and 6 bases for J; bases not matched to a gene: 8. This CDR3 contains 15 residues. The CDR3 sequence is CASPARDRGPNEQFF. DNA of the CDR3: TGTGCCAGCCCAGCCCGGGACAGGGGGCCCAATGAGCAGTTCTTC.

CDR3 protein: CASSQGQGELYGYTF. CDR3 DNA sequence: TGCGCCAGCAGCCAAGGACAGGGTGAGCTCTATGGCTACACCTTC. The chain uses TRBV4-1 and TRBJ1-2; 7 nucleotides line up with TRBD1. Germline V CDR1 and CDR2: MGHRA, YSYEKL. The CDR3 length is 15 residues. The V and J ends lost 1 base and 4 bases, in that order; junction bases with no gene match: 6.